The 26 T cell receptor beta chains given below trace back to one sample, sequenced in a study of shared clonotypes between healthy human individuals. Some clones are missing from TCRdb's copy, which holds only in-frame ones; the method was immunoSEQ multiplex PCR. The sample consists of approximately 1,000,000 clones, about 80% of them appearing once. Sequenced: memory CD4+ T cells from PBMCs. The subset denotes: CD45RA-negative fraction. The receptor source for this set is a man between 18 and 29 years old in good health. Some clones in this sample may be carry-over from other donors' samples.

V and J are TRBV28 and TRBJ1-6; no definite D call. CDR3 length equals 15 residues. CDR1 is MDHEN and CDR2 is SYDVKM in the germline V gene. Trimming removed 7 bases at V and 7 bases at J, with 17 bases between. CDR3 sequence (DNA): TGTGCCAGCAAACAAGATCTGACCGGGAATTCACCCCTCCACTTT. Amino acids: CASKQDLTGNSPLHF.

This chain links TRBV9 with TRBJ2-5; a possible D gene is TRBD1 (6 bases). The germline CDR1 and CDR2 sequences are SGDLS and YYNGEE. Trimming removed 7 bases from V and 2 bases from J, with 12 bases in between. This CDR3 is 13 amino acids long. Here the CDR3 reads CASGGTGQETQYF. The CDR3 DNA is TGTGCCAGCGGGGGCACGGGGCAAGAGACCCAGTACTTC.

V usage is TRBV5-5 and J usage is TRBJ1-1; the match to TRBD1 covers 8 bases. The germline gives CDR1 SGHKS, CDR2 YYEKEE (reference sequence). The CDR3 has 13 amino acids. J gave up 4 bases and V 4 bases, and 3 bases lay outside the gene matches. CDR3 in amino acids: CASSRTGGTEAFF. The CDR3 DNA follows: TGTGCCAGCAGCCGTACAGGGGGCACTGAAGCTTTCTTT.

The V call is TRBV7-8, the J call TRBJ1-3; the D is unclear. V gave up 4 bases and J gave up 0 bases, with 4 bases separating them. Germline CDR1 and CDR2: SGHVS and FQNEAQ. The CDR3 length is 13 residues. CDR3 sequence (DNA): TGTGCCAGCAGCTGGAACTCTGGAAACACCATATATTTT. It yields the protein CASSWNSGNTIYF.

In this sample, this clone turned up many times. The rearrangement links TRBV5-4 to TRBJ2-5; TRBD2 is a possible D gene (6 bases). Trimming cost V 4 bases and J 7 bases, with 11 bases left between them. Germline values: CDR1 SGHNT, CDR2 YYREEE (reference sequence). The CDR3 has 12 residues. The CDR3 reads CASSPGGGTQYF. The CDR3, as DNA: TGTGCCAGCAGCCCCGGGGGTGGGACCCAGTACTTC.

In this sample, this clone turned up once. This chain uses TRBV6-5 with TRBJ2-3, with 7 nucleotides matching TRBD2. The CDR3 covers 14 residues. The germline CDR1 and CDR2 sequences are MNHEY and SVGAGI. Germline trimming cut 5 bases from V and 3 bases from J; bases unmatched to any gene: 5. Here the CDR3 DNA reads TGTGCCAGCAGTGGGGGGGGTAGGACAGATACGCAGTATTTT. Encoded protein: CASSGGGRTDTQYF.

V is TRBV7-9 and J is TRBJ2-7; 13 bases align to TRBD2. Per germline, CDR1 SEHNR and CDR2 FQNEAQ (reference sequence). The J segment lost 1 base and the V segment lost 6 bases, leaving 9 bases of the junction unmatched. The CDR3 is made up of 17 amino acids. Here the CDR3 reads CASRPGLAGERSYEQYF. The DNA for the CDR3 is TGTGCCAGCAGACCCGGACTAGCGGGAGAGCGATCCTACGAGCAGTACTTC.

The chain is built from TRBV5-6 and TRBJ1-2; 10 nucleotides align to TRBD1. Germline values: CDR1 SGHDT, CDR2 YYEEEE. The CDR3 runs 15 residues. V lost 4 bases, J lost 3 bases, and 6 bases stayed unmatched. In DNA form, the CDR3 reads TGTGCCAGCAGCCCGAACGGACAGGGGGACTATGGCTACACCTTC. Translated: CASSPNGQGDYGYTF.

This clone has a single count. This rearrangement joins TRBV2 to TRBJ2-2; no clear D gene. Germline CDR1 and CDR2: SNHLY and FYNNEI. This CDR3 spans 12 amino acids. The V end was cut by 4 bases, the J end by 8 bases, with 8 bases between. For the CDR3, the DNA is TGTGCCAGCAGTGTTCTGGGAGGGGAGCTGTTTTTT. Residues: CASSVLGGELFF.

The J gene is TRBJ2-7, the V gene TRBV5-1, with 8 bases fitting TRBD1. CDR3 length: 13 residues. The V and J ends lost 4 bases and 7 bases, in that order; junction bases with no gene match: 7. From germline, CDR1 is SGHRS and CDR2 YFSETQ. CDR3 sequence (DNA): TGCGCCAGCAGCCCGGACAGGGCGTGGGAGCAGTACTTC. This codes for CASSPDRAWEQYF.

This chain uses TRBV6-5 with TRBJ2-7; D might be TRBD2 (5 bases). The DNA end is more similar to TRBJ2-5, so the J call may be wrong. The CDR3 runs to 15 residues. From germline, CDR1 is MNHEY and CDR2 SVGAGI. Written as DNA, the CDR3 is TGTGCCAGCAGTTACTCTTTAGACCGCGGGGAGACCCAGTACTTC. It yields the protein CASSYSLDRGETQYF.

CDR3 sequence: CASSPRTSAGTKFNTEAFF. The CDR3 region has the DNA TGTGCCAGCAGCCCCAGAACGAGCGCCGGGACAAAATTTAACACTGAAGCTTTCTTT. This chain links TRBV11-2 with TRBJ1-1; D is perhaps TRBD1 (6 bases). The V gene's germline CDR1 is SGHAT and CDR2 FQNNGV. This CDR3 region has 19 residues. Trimming cost V 5 bases and J 2 bases, with 27 bases left between them.

The CDR3 region is CASSYGPGRGNEKLFF. The DNA for the CDR3 is TGTGCCAGCAGCTACGGCCCCGGCAGGGGTAATGAAAAACTGTTTTTT. The chain uses TRBV9 and TRBJ1-4; a possible D gene is TRBD1 (6 bases). The CDR3 is made up of 16 amino acids. V gave up 4 bases and J gave up 4 bases, with 17 bases separating them. Germline V gene data show CDR1 as SGDLS and CDR2 as YYNGEE.

The sample holds a few counts of this clone. V and J are TRBV5-6 and TRBJ1-1; 7 positions match TRBD1. The J segment lost 5 bases and the V segment lost 0 bases, leaving 10 bases of the junction unmatched. This CDR3 has 16 residues. Germline V gives CDR1 SGHDT, CDR2 YYEEEE. The CDR3 sequence: CASSLGKGAQGTEAFF. The CDR3 DNA is TGTGCCAGCAGCTTGGGAAAGGGGGCGCAGGGGACTGAAGCTTTCTTT.

This clone was counted a few times. V usage is TRBV30 and J usage is TRBJ1-1; D remains ambiguous. Germline V gives CDR1 GTSNPN, CDR2 SVGIG (reference sequence). The CDR3 totals 12 residues. Trimming cost V 3 bases and J 1 base, with 6 bases left between them. The CDR3 region is CAWRFGNTEAFF. CDR3 DNA sequence: TGTGCCTGGAGATTCGGGAACACTGAAGCTTTCTTT.

A remark on this clone: A read error likely explains this, since a far larger clone differs by one base. The chain joins TRBV6-1 to TRBJ2-6; D perhaps matches TRBD2 (5 bases). This CDR3 contains 16 residues. Germline V gives CDR1 MNHNS, CDR2 SASEGT. The CDR3 sequence: CANSELDFSGANVLTF. CDR3 nucleotides: TGTGCCAACAGTGAATTGGACTTCTCTGGGGCCAACGTCCTGACTTTC.

This chain connects TRBV7-2 to TRBJ2-7; D ambiguous. Per germline, CDR1 SGHTA and CDR2 FQGNSA. V lost 2 bases and J lost 3, with 8 bases in between. The CDR3 loop spans 13 amino acids. The CDR3 sequence: CASSLSRYYEQYF. DNA for the CDR3: TGTGCCAGCAGCTTATCGAGGTACTACGAGCAGTACTTC.

The rearrangement links TRBV2 to TRBJ2-2; unclear D gene. Germline V gives CDR1 SNHLY, CDR2 FYNNEI. V lost 4 bases and J lost 5, with 8 bases in between. This CDR3 is 13 amino acids long. The CDR3 region has the DNA TGTGCCAGCAGTGTTAAGAGAACCGGGGAGCTGTTTTTT. Encoded protein: CASSVKRTGELFF. Complete variable domain (other parts from reference TRBV2 and TRBJ2-2): EPEVTQTPSHQVTQMGQEVILRCVPISNHLYFYWYRQILGQKVEFLVSFYNNEISEKSEIFDDQFSVERPDGSNFTLKIRSTKLEDSAMYFCASSVKRTGELFFGEGSRLTVL.

This clone was seen repeatedly, ten times or more. The chain combines TRBV4-3 with TRBJ2-7; D is undetermined. The CDR3 loop spans 14 amino acids. V was shortened by 1 base and J by 6 bases, with 13 bases between the two germline ends. Germline V gives CDR1 LGHNA, CDR2 YSLEER. CDR3 sequence reads: CASSQGSLATEQYF. The CDR3 DNA sequence: TGCGCCAGCAGCCAAGGGAGTCTGGCGACCGAGCAGTACTTC.

There are a few counts of this clone. V gene TRBV7-9 combines with J gene TRBJ2-4; weak D call: TRBD2 (6 bases). Trimming stripped 5 bases from V and 8 bases from J, with 16 bases between. Germline CDR1 reads SEHNR; CDR2 reads FQNEAQ (reference sequence). This CDR3 region has 14 residues. In DNA form, the CDR3 reads TGTGCCAGCAGCAACGCGGGACCACGTCACATTCAGTACTTC. Translation gives CASSNAGPRHIQYF.

In the case of this clone: The sample holds other DNA sequences that translate to the same CDR3. The V call is TRBV7-9, the J call TRBJ2-1; D is uncertain. The CDR3 runs 12 residues. From germline, CDR1 is SEHNR and CDR2 FQNEAQ (reference sequence). Trimming removed 1 base at V and 5 bases at J, with 3 bases between. CDR3 in DNA: TGTGCCAGCAGCTTAGTTCACAATGAGCAGTTCTTC. Translating gives CASSLVHNEQFF.

The rearrangement links TRBV10-1 to TRBJ2-2; D is perhaps TRBD2 (6 bases). In germline, CDR1 is WNHNN, CDR2 SYGVQD (reference sequence). This CDR3 spans 18 amino acids. The germline V and J ends were trimmed by 0 bases and 3 bases, with 17 bases remaining between them. Here the CDR3 DNA reads TGCGCCAGCAGTGAGTCCTGGGGAGGCAGGGTATACACCGGGGAGCTGTTTTTT. It specifies CASSESWGGRVYTGELFF.

The chain joins TRBV10-3 to TRBJ2-7, with a possible D match to TRBD1 (5 bases). Germline V gene lookup returns CDR1 ENHRY and CDR2 SYGVKD. The CDR3 has 17 residues. Trimming stripped 3 bases from V and 0 bases from J, with 18 bases between. The CDR3 loop reads CAISDMLGVGFSYEQYF. For the CDR3, the DNA is TGTGCCATCAGTGATATGCTAGGGGTGGGATTCTCCTACGAGCAGTACTTC.

This chain uses TRBV11-3 with TRBJ2-3; 7 positions agree with TRBD2. V was clipped by 5 bases and J by 2 bases; unmatched bases: 10. The length of the CDR3 is 16 residues. Germline V gene sequence: CDR1 SGHNT, CDR2 YENEEA. The CDR3 region is CASSPGRRGITDTQYF. CDR3 nucleotide sequence: TGTGCCAGCAGCCCCGGGAGGCGGGGTATCACAGATACGCAGTATTTT.

The sample holds a few counts of this clone. This chain links TRBV2 with TRBJ2-2; 8 nucleotides agree with TRBD2. The CDR3 spans 13 residues. CDR1 is SNHLY and CDR2 is FYNNEI in the germline V gene. V gave up 11 bases and J gave up 7 bases; unmatched junction bases: 9. CDR3 nucleotide sequence: TGTGCCGGAAGCGGGAGTGAGAACGGGGAGCTGTTTTTT. Protein product: CAGSGSENGELFF.

The chain employs TRBV6-5 and TRBJ2-7; TRBD2 matches at 13 bases. With 6 bases clipped from V and 4 bases from J, the junction kept 3 bases outside the gene matches. CDR1 MNHEY and CDR2 SVGAGI come from the germline V gene. CDR3 size: 14 residues. The CDR3 loop is CASRWTSGRYEQYF. DNA of the CDR3: TGTGCCAGCAGGTGGACTAGCGGGAGATACGAGCAGTACTTC.